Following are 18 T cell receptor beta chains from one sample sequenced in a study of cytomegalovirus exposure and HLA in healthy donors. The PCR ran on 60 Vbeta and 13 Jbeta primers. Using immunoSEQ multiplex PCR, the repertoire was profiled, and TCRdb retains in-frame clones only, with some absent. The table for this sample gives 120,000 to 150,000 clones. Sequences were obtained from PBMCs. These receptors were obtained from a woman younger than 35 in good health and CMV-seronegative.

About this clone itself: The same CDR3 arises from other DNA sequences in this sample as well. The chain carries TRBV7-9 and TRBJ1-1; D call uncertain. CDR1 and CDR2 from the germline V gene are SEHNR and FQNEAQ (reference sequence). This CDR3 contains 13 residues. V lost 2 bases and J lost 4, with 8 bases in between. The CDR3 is CASSLSEGTEAFF. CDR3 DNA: TGTGCCAGCAGCTTATCAGAGGGCACTGAAGCTTTCTTT.

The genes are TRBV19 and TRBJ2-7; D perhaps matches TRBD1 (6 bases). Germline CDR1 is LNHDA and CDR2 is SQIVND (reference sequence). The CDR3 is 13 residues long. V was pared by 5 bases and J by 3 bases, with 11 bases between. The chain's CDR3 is CASSSGDNYEQYF. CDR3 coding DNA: TGTGCCAGTAGTTCAGGGGACAACTACGAGCAGTACTTC.

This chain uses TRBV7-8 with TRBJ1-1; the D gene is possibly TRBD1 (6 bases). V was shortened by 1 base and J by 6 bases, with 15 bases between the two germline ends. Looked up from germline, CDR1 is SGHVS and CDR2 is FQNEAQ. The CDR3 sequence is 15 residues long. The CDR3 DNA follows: TGTGCCAGCAGCTTAGTGGAGTGGGGGGGCGCTGAAGCTTTCTTT. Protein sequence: CASSLVEWGGAEAFF. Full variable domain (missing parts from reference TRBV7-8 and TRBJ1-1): GAGVSQSPRYKVAKRGQDVALRCDPISGHVSLFWYQQALGQGPEFLTYFQNEAQLDKSGLPSDRFFAERPEGSVSTLKIQRTQQEDSAVYLCASSLVEWGGAEAFFGQGTRLTVV.

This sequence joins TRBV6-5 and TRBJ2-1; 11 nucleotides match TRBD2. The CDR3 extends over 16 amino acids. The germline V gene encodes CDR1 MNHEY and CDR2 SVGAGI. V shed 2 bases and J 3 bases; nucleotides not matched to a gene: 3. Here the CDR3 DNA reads TGTGCCAGCAGTTACCCAACTAGCGGGAGCTACAATGAGCAGTTCTTC. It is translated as CASSYPTSGSYNEQFF.

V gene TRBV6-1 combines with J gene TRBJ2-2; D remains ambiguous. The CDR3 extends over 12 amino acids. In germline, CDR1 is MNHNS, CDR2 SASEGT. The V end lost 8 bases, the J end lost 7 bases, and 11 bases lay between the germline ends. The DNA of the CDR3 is TGTGCCAGCCGGCTAGAACTCGGGGAGCTGTTTTTT. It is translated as CASRLELGELFF.

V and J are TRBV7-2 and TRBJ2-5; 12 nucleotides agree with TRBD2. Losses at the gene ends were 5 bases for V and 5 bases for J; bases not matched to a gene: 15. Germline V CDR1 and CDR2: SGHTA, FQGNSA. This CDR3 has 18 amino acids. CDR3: CASSLSLAGGRLGETQYF. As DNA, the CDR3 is TGTGCCAGCAGCCTCTCCCTAGCGGGAGGGCGTCTTGGGGAGACCCAGTACTTC.

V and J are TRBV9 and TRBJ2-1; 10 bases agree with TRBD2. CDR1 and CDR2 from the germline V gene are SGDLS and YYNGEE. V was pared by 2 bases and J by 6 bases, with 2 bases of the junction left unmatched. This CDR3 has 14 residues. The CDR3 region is CASSVGLAANEQFF. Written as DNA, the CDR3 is TGTGCCAGCAGCGTCGGACTAGCGGCCAATGAGCAGTTCTTC.

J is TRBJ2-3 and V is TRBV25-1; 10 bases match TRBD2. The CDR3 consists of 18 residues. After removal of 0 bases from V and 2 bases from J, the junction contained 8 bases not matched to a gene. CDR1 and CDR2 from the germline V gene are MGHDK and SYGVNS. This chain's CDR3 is CASSEYYRGLAVTDTQYF. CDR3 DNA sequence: TGTGCCAGCAGTGAATATTACCGAGGACTAGCGGTCACAGATACGCAGTATTTT.

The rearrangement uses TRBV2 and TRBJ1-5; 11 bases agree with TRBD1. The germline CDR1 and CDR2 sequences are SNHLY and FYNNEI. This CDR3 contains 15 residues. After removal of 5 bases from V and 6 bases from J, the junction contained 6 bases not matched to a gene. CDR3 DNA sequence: TGTGCCAGCAGTTGGGGACAGGGGGAAGGTCAGCCCCAGCATTTT. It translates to CASSWGQGEGQPQHF. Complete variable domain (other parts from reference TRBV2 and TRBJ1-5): EPEVTQTPSHQVTQMGQEVILRCVPISNHLYFYWYRQILGQKVEFLVSFYNNEISEKSEIFDDQFSVERPDGSNFTLKIRSTKLEDSAMYFCASSWGQGEGQPQHFGDGTRLSIL.

The CDR3 nucleotides read TGTGCCAGCAGCTCCCGGACAGTTTGGCCCCAGCATTTT. Its translation is CASSSRTVWPQHF. The chain couples TRBV7-2 to TRBJ1-5; tentatively, D is TRBD1 (6 bases). The CDR3 is 13 residues long. Trimming took 4 bases from V and 9 from J, leaving 13 bases between them. Looked up from germline, CDR1 is SGHTA and CDR2 is FQGNSA.

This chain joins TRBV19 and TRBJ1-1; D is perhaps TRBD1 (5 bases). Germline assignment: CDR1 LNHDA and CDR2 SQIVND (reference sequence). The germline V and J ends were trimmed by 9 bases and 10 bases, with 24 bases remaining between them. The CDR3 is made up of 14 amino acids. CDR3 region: CASKRGGATGRAFF. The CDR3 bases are TGTGCCAGCAAACGGGGAGGGGCGACGGGGCGAGCTTTCTTT.

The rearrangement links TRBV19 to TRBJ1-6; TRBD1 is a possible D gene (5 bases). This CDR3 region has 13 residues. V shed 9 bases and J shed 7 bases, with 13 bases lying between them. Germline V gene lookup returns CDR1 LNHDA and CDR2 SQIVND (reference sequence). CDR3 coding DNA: TGTGCCAGCGCGGGGCACGCCAATTCACCCCTCCACTTT. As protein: CASAGHANSPLHF.

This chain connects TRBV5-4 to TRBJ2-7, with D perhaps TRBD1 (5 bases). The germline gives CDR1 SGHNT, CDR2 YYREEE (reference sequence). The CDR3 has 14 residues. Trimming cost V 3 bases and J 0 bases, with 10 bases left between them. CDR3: CASSSDTISYEQYF. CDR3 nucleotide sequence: TGTGCCAGCAGCTCGGACACGATCTCCTACGAGCAGTACTTC. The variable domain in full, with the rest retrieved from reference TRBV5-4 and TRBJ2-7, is ETGVTQSPTHLIKTRGQQVTLRCSSQSGHNTVSWYQQALGQGPQFIFQYYREEENGRGNFPPRFSGLQFPNYSSELNVNALELDDSALYLCASSSDTISYEQYFGPGTRLTVT.

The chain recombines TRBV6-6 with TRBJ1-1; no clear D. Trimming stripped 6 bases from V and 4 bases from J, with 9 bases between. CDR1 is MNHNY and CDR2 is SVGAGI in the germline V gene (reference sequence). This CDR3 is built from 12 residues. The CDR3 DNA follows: TGTGCCAGCAGCCGAGAGAGCACTGAAGCTTTCTTT. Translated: CASSRESTEAFF.

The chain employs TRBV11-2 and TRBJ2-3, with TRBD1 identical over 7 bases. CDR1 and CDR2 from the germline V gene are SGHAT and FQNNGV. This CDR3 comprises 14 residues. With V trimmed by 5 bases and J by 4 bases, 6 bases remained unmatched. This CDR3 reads CASSQGQSADTQYF. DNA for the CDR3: TGTGCCAGCAGCCAGGGACAGTCCGCAGATACGCAGTATTTT.

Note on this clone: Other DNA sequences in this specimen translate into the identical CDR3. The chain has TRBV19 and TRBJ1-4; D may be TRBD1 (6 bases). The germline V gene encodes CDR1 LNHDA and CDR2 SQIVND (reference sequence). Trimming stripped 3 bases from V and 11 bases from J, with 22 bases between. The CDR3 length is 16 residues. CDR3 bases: TGTGCCAGTAGTATTGACCCGTCCGCCAGGGGCGGGAAACTGTTTTTT. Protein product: CASSIDPSARGGKLFF.

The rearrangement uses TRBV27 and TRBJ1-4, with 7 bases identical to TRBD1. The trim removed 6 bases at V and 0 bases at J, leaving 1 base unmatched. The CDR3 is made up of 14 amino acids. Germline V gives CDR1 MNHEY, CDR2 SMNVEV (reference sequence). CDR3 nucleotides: TGTGCCAGCAGGGGGACAGCAACTAATGAAAAACTGTTTTTT. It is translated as CASRGTATNEKLFF.

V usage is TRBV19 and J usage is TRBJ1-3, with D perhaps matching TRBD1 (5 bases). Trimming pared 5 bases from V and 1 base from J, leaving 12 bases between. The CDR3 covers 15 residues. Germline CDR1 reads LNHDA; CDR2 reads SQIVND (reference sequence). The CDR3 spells CASSVQDKSGNTIYF. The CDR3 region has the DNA TGTGCCAGTAGTGTCCAGGACAAGTCTGGAAACACCATATATTTT.